This entry is about one T cell receptor (beta chain). These data belong to a study of shared T cell receptors in the human thymus. The table came from immunoSEQ multiplex PCR; TCRdb's copy has only in-frame clones and leaves some out. Found here are roughly 560,000 clones, 70% to 80% of them singletons; the top ten hold more than 0.01%. The data were also submitted as part of a second study, on human thymus T cells.

The TCR was taken from a boy in the first two years of life with a congenital heart defect. Sequencing used thymocytes.

The CDR3 loop reads CATSRDRGARVYEAFF. The CDR3 DNA follows: TGTGCCACCAGCAGAGACCGCGGGGCCAGGGTTTATGAAGCTTTCTTT. This chain connects TRBV15 to TRBJ1-1; D may be TRBD1 (5 bases). This CDR3 contains 16 residues. V was pared by 0 bases and J by 7 bases, with 18 bases between. Germline values: CDR1 LNHNV, CDR2 YYDKDF (reference sequence).